The 27 T cell receptor beta chains below all came from one sample that was sequenced in a study of blood T cell repertoires in COVID-19. Method: immunoSEQ multiplex PCR; TCRdb's copy keeps in-frame clones and lacks some. Of about 82,000 clones listed, around four fifths were seen once; the top ten hold 15% to 20%. Sequencing used peripheral blood. All receptors derive from a man older than 75 with active or convalescent COVID-19.

The rearrangement uses TRBV7-3 and TRBJ2-2; D ambiguous. V lost 1 base to trimming and J lost 7 bases, with 13 bases between them. Germline V CDR1 and CDR2: SGHTA, FQGTGA. This CDR3 is built from 15 residues. The CDR3 bases are TGTGCCAGCAGCTTAAGCCCAGTGAGGAACGGGGAGCTGTTTTTT. Encoded protein: CASSLSPVRNGELFF. Based on the CDR3 plus reference TRBV7-3 and TRBJ2-2, the full variable domain is GAGVSQTPSNKVTEKGKYVELRCDPISGHTALYWYRQSLGQGPEFLIYFQGTGAADDSGLPNDRFFAVRPEGSVSTLKIQRTERGDSAVYLCASSLSPVRNGELFFGEGSRLTVL.

V and J are TRBV5-1 and TRBJ2-7; the D gene is possibly TRBD2 (5 bases). The V gene lost 3 bases and the J gene lost 0 bases, with 16 bases spanning the gap. CDR1 is SGHRS, CDR2 YFSETQ, per germline. The CDR3 loop spans 16 amino acids. CDR3 bases: TGCGCCAGCAGCTCCCTAGGACGGAGGAGCTCCTACGAGCAGTACGTC. It encodes CASSSLGRRSSYEQYV.

This clone was observed a single time. The V and J genes are TRBV30 and TRBJ2-7, with 7 bases aligning to TRBD2. CDR1 and CDR2 from the germline V gene are GTSNPN and SVGIG (reference sequence). This CDR3 spans 13 amino acids. J was trimmed by 1 base and V by 3 bases; bases with no gene match: 3. The CDR3 protein is CAWSRGDSYEQYV. CDR3 coding DNA: TGTGCCTGGAGCCGGGGGGATTCCTACGAGCAGTACGTC.

J is TRBJ1-2 and V is TRBV12-3 or TRBV12-4; D remains ambiguous. Deletions cut 5 bases from V and 4 bases from J, with 8 bases between. The CDR3 is 12 amino acids. CDR3 DNA sequence: TGTGCCAGCAGTATCCGCGCCTATGGCTACACCTTC. This translates into CASSIRAYGYTF.

This rearrangement joins TRBV7-6 to TRBJ2-5; 8 bases fit TRBD2. V shed 6 bases, J shed 6 bases, and the junction held 9 bases outside the gene matches. The germline V gene has CDR1 SGHVS and CDR2 FNYEAQ. This CDR3 region has 14 residues. The CDR3 spells CASRQKRESQTQYF. CDR3 bases: TGTGCCAGCAGGCAGAAGCGGGAGAGTCAGACCCAGTACTTC.

The chain is built from TRBV5-1 and TRBJ2-3; possibly TRBD1 for D (6 bases). V dropped 1 base and J dropped 6 bases, with 15 bases sitting between them. The CDR3 has 15 amino acids. CDR1 is SGHRS, CDR2 YFSETQ, per germline. CDR3 loop: CASSLQGIRSDTQYF. The CDR3 DNA sequence: TGCGCCAGCAGCTTGCAGGGGATACGCTCGGATACGCAGTATTTT. The whole variable domain, remainder taken from reference TRBV5-1 and TRBJ2-3, is KAGVTQTPRYLIKTRGQQVTLSCSPISGHRSVSWYQQTPGQGLQFLFEYFSETQRNKGNFPGRFSGRQFSNSRSEMNVSTLELGDSALYLCASSLQGIRSDTQYFGPGTRLTVL.

CDR3 region: CASSPDRASYNEQFF. As DNA, the CDR3 is TGTGCCAGCAGTCCAGACAGGGCTTCCTACAATGAGCAGTTCTTC. This chain joins TRBV2 and TRBJ2-1; 7 nucleotides line up with TRBD1. Germline lookup yields CDR1 SNHLY and CDR2 FYNNEI. The CDR3 totals 15 residues. With 5 bases clipped from V and 1 base from J, the junction kept 5 bases outside the gene matches.

The genes are TRBV6-4 and TRBJ2-1, with TRBD2 as a possible D gene (7 bases). This CDR3 spans 13 amino acids. CDR1 and CDR2 (germline): MRHNA, SNTAGT. With 3 bases removed from V and 13 bases from J, the gap between germline ends came to 16 bases. CDR3 region: CASSELGGGPQFF. The CDR3 region has the DNA TGTGCCAGCAGTGAGTTGGGGGGGGGCCCTCAGTTCTTC.

The rearrangement links TRBV27 to TRBJ2-2, with a tentative D call TRBD1 (6 bases). The ends were cut back, 7 bases at V and 2 bases at J, with 17 bases in the middle. The CDR3 contains 16 residues. Germline-derived CDR1 and CDR2 are MNHEY and SMNVEV (reference sequence). The CDR3 reads CASKSARTVNTGELFF. Written as DNA, the CDR3 is TGTGCCAGCAAGTCCGCTCGGACAGTTAACACCGGGGAGCTGTTTTTT.

This clone has only a few counts. The chain joins TRBV13 to TRBJ2-2; 10 nucleotides agree with TRBD1. J lost 4 bases, V lost 6 bases, and 5 bases had no gene match. Germline CDR1 is PRHDT and CDR2 is FYEKMQ (reference sequence). The CDR3 runs 15 residues. The CDR3 spells CASRKTGGTTGELFF. The CDR3 bases are TGTGCCAGCAGGAAGACAGGGGGCACCACCGGGGAGCTGTTTTTT.

CDR3 region: CASTPGQSNTEAFF. The DNA for the CDR3 is TGTGCCAGTACCCCGGGACAGTCGAACACTGAAGCTTTCTTT. V is TRBV19 and J is TRBJ1-1; 7 positions match TRBD1. V shed 7 bases, J shed 1 base, and the junction held 6 bases outside the gene matches. This CDR3 contains 14 residues. Germline V lookup: CDR1 LNHDA, CDR2 SQIVND (reference sequence).

The chain employs TRBV7-3 and TRBJ2-1, with D maybe TRBD1 (5 bases). The germline CDR1 and CDR2 sequences are SGHTA and FQGTGA. There are 13 residues in the CDR3. Trimming took off 4 bases at V and 9 bases at J, with 13 bases between the two ends. CDR3 sequence reads: CASSSQVSGEQFF. CDR3 bases: TGTGCCAGCAGCTCACAGGTTTCAGGTGAGCAGTTCTTC.

The V gene is TRBV5-1, the J gene TRBJ1-1; 8 bases agree with TRBD1. V shed 0 bases, J shed 4 bases, and the junction held 5 bases outside the gene matches. The CDR3 consists of 15 residues. CDR1 and CDR2 (germline): SGHRS, YFSETQ. In nucleotides, the CDR3 is TGCGCCAGCAGCTTGGCACAGGGGGGTGGCACTGAAGCTTTCTTT. Translating gives CASSLAQGGGTEAFF.

The V call is TRBV12-5, the J call TRBJ1-1; TRBD1 might be the D (5 bases). V dropped 4 bases and J dropped 4 bases, with 13 bases sitting between them. CDR3 length equals 14 residues. Germline V CDR1 and CDR2: LGHNT, FRNRAP. CDR3: CASGWRGAGTEAFF. CDR3 bases: TGTGCTAGTGGTTGGCGGGGCGCGGGCACTGAAGCTTTCTTT.

The gene calls are TRBV6-6 and TRBJ1-5; D unclear. The V gene lost 2 bases and the J gene lost 7 bases, with 9 bases spanning the gap. The CDR3 covers 13 residues. Germline loops: CDR1 MNHNY, CDR2 SVGAGI (reference sequence). The CDR3 region is CASSYLNSQPQHF. The CDR3 coding sequence is TGTGCCAGCAGTTACCTCAACAGCCAGCCCCAGCATTTT.

This chain uses TRBV7-2 with TRBJ2-7, with D possibly being TRBD2 (6 bases). Germline loops: CDR1 SGHTA, CDR2 FQGNSA. Trimming shortened V by 0 bases and J by 1 base, and 10 bases separated the two germline ends. The CDR3 is made up of 15 amino acids. CDR3 nucleotides: TGTGCCAGCAGCTTAGCGGGAGGCGATTCCTACGAGCAGTACGTC. Protein product: CASSLAGGDSYEQYV.

The rearrangement joins TRBV30 to TRBJ1-1; D is uncertain. The CDR3 contains 12 residues. V lost 2 bases to trimming and J lost 1 base, with 5 bases between them. Germline V gene lookup returns CDR1 GTSNPN and CDR2 SVGIG (reference sequence). The CDR3 is CAWSPWNTEAFF. The CDR3 DNA reads as TGTGCCTGGAGTCCGTGGAACACTGAAGCTTTCTTT.

The J gene is TRBJ1-3, the V gene TRBV4-2; perhaps TRBD1 as D (5 bases). Per germline, CDR1 LGHNA and CDR2 YNFKEQ. The germline V and J ends were trimmed by 5 bases and 0 bases, with 5 bases remaining between them. CDR3 length: 13 amino acids. For the CDR3, the DNA is TGTGCCAGCAGCGACAGCTCTGGAAACACCATATATTTT. Protein: CASSDSSGNTIYF.

The chain employs TRBV19 and TRBJ1-5, with 9 bases aligning to TRBD1. Germline V lookup: CDR1 LNHDA, CDR2 SQIVND (reference sequence). CDR3 length: 15 amino acids. The J segment lost 3 bases and the V segment lost 6 bases, leaving 6 bases of the junction unmatched. CDR3 sequence (DNA): TGTGCCAGTAGGAGGGACAGGGAAATCAATCAGCCCCAGCATTTT. Translated, it gives CASRRDREINQPQHF.

The chain is built from TRBV18 and TRBJ2-7, with a weak D call TRBD1 (6 bases). This CDR3 spans 14 amino acids. Trimming took off 1 base at V and 1 base at J, with 8 bases between the two ends. CDR1 and CDR2 (germline): KGHSH, LQKENI. CDR3: CASSPQTGSYEQYV. CDR3 coding DNA: TGTGCCAGCTCACCACAGACAGGATCCTACGAGCAGTACGTC.

The chain uses TRBV5-6 and TRBJ1-1; no clear D gene. Germline lookup yields CDR1 SGHDT and CDR2 YYEEEE. This CDR3 contains 13 residues. V shed 8 bases and J shed 5 bases, with 16 bases lying between them. The CDR3 sequence is CASVRRSETEAFF. The CDR3 coding sequence is TGTGCCAGTGTTAGGCGGTCAGAAACTGAAGCTTTCTTT.

This chain joins TRBV6-4 and TRBJ1-6, with a possible D match to TRBD1 (5 bases). CDR3 length equals 13 residues. V gave up 6 bases and J gave up 7 bases, with 10 bases separating them. Germline CDR1 MRHNA, CDR2 SNTAGT. CDR3 nucleotide sequence: TGTGCCAGCAGCCAGGGTTGGAATTCACCCCTCCACTTT. Its protein is CASSQGWNSPLHF.

V is TRBV5-6 and J is TRBJ2-1; TRBD1 matches at 8 bases. V gave up 4 bases and J gave up 11 bases; unmatched junction bases: 8. CDR3 size: 13 residues. The germline gives CDR1 SGHDT, CDR2 YYEEEE. The CDR3 DNA reads TGTGCCAGCAGCCCCGGGACAGGTCGTCAGCAGTTCTTC. It codes for CASSPGTGRQQFF. The whole variable domain, filled in from reference TRBV5-6 and TRBJ2-1, reads DAGVTQSPTHLIKTRGQQVTLRCSPKSGHDTVSWYQQALGQGPQFIFQYYEEEERQRGNFPDRFSGHQFPNYSSELNVNALLLGDSALYLCASSPGTGRQQFFGPGTRLTVL.

The chain links TRBV24-1 to TRBJ2-1, with TRBD1 matching over 12 bases. Germline CDR1 reads KGHDR; CDR2 reads SFDVKD. Trimming cost V 4 bases and J 5 bases; bases outside gene matches: 11. CDR3 length equals 18 residues. CDR3 amino acids: CATSDPAGQGAINNEQFF. CDR3 nucleotide sequence: TGTGCCACCAGTGACCCGGCGGGACAGGGGGCGATAAACAATGAGCAGTTCTTC.

This chain links TRBV9 with TRBJ1-1, with D hard to call. Deletions cut 3 bases from V and 8 bases from J, with 14 bases between. Per germline, CDR1 SGDLS and CDR2 YYNGEE. The CDR3 contains 13 residues. The CDR3 here is CASSGTRGGEAFF. The DNA for the CDR3 is TGTGCCAGCAGCGGGACGCGGGGTGGAGAAGCTTTCTTT. Full variable domain (rest looked up from reference TRBV9 and TRBJ1-1): DSGVTQTPKHLITATGQRVTLRCSPRSGDLSVYWYQQSLDQGLQFLIQYYNGEERAKGNILERFSAQQFPDLHSELNLSSLELGDSALYFCASSGTRGGEAFFGQGTRLTVV.

Notes on this clone: This same CDR3 is encoded by further DNA sequences in the sample. This CDR3 is CASRPGQSNQPQHF. The CDR3 nucleotides read TGTGCCAGTAGGCCGGGACAGAGCAATCAGCCCCAGCATTTT. The chain is built from TRBV19 and TRBJ1-5; 7 bases are a match to TRBD1. Germline trimming cut 6 bases from V and 1 base from J; bases unmatched to any gene: 3. Germline V CDR1 and CDR2: LNHDA, SQIVND (reference sequence). The CDR3 runs to 14 residues.

The chain links TRBV25-1 to TRBJ2-5; the match to TRBD2 covers 11 bases. V shed 3 bases and J 4 bases; nucleotides not matched to a gene: 7. The CDR3 totals 16 residues. In germline, CDR1 is MGHDK, CDR2 SYGVNS. CDR3 sequence (DNA): TGTGCCAGCAGTGATCACAGACTAGCGGGACGAGAGACCCAGTACTTC. It encodes CASSDHRLAGRETQYF.